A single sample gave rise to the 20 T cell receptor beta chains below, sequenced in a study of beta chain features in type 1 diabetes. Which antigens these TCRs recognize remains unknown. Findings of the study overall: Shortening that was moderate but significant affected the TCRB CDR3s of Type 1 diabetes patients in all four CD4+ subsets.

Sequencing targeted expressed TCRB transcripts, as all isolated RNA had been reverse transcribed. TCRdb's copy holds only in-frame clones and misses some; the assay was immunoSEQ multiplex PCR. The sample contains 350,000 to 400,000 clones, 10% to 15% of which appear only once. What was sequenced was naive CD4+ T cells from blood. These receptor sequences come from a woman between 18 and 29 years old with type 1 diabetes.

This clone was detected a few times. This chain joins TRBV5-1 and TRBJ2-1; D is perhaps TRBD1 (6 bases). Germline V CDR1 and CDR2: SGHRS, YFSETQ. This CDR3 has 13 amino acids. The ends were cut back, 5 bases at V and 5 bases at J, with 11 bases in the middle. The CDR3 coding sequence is TGCGCCAGCAGGTTGAGACAGGACAATGAGCAGTTCTTC. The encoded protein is CASRLRQDNEQFF.

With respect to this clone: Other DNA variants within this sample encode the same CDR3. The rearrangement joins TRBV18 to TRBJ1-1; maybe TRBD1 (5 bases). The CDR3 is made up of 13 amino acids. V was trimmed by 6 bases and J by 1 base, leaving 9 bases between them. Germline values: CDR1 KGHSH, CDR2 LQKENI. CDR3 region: CASSRTGNTEAFF. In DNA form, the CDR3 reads TGTGCCAGCTCTCGAACAGGGAACACTGAAGCTTTCTTT.

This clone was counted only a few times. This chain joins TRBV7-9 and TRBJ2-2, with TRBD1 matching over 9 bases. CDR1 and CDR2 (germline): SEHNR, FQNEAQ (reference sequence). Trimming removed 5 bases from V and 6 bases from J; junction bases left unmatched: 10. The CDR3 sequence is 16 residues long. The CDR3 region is CASSPVGTGLAGELFF. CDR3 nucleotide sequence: TGTGCCAGCAGCCCTGTTGGGACAGGGTTGGCCGGGGAGCTGTTTTTT.

Here the CDR3 DNA reads TGTGCCAGCAGCCTAGGCGTTGAAACAGATACGCAGTATTTT. It is translated as CASSLGVETDTQYF. V usage is TRBV7-3 and J usage is TRBJ2-3; D gene ambiguous. The V gene lost 5 bases and the J gene lost 3 bases, with 12 bases spanning the gap. The CDR3 is 14 residues long. Germline loops: CDR1 SGHTA, CDR2 FQGTGA.

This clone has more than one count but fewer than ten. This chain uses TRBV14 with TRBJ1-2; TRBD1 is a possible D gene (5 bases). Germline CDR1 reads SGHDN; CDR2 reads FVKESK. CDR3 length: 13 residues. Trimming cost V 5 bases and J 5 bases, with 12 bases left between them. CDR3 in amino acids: CASSFDGTYGYTF. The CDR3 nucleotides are TGTGCCAGCAGCTTTGACGGGACTTATGGCTACACCTTC. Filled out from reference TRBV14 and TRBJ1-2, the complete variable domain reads EAGVTQFPSHSVIEKGQTVTLRCDPISGHDNLYWYRRVMGKEIKFLLHFVKESKQDESGMPNNRFLAERTGGTYSTLKVQPAELEDSGVYFCASSFDGTYGYTFGSGTRLTVV.

For the CDR3, the DNA is TGTGCCTGGGCTACTAGCGGGATTTACAATGAGCAGTTCTTC. Residues: CAWATSGIYNEQFF. V gene TRBV30 combines with J gene TRBJ2-1, with 10 bases lining up with TRBD2. The length of the CDR3 is 14 residues. V trimming: 5 bases; J trimming: 4 bases; junction bases outside the gene matches: 5. Germline CDR1 is GTSNPN and CDR2 is SVGIG (reference sequence).

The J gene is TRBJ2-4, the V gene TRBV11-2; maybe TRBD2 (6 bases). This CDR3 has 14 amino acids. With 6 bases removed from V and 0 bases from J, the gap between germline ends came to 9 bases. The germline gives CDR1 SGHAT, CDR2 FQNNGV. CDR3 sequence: CASSGEVAKNIQYF. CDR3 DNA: TGTGCCAGCAGTGGGGAGGTAGCCAAAAACATTCAGTACTTC.

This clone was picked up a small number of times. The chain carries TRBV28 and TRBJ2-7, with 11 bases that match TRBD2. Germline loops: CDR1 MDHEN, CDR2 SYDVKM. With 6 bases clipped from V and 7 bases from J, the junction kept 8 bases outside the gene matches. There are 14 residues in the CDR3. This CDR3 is CASSELAGVGEQYF. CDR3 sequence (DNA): TGTGCCAGCAGCGAACTAGCGGGAGTGGGTGAGCAGTACTTC.

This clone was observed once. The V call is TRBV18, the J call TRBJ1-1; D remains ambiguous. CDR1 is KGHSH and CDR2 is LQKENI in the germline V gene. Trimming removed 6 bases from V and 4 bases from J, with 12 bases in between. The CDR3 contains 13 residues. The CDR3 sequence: CASSSEWATEAFF. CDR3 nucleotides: TGTGCCAGCTCCTCCGAGTGGGCCACTGAAGCTTTCTTT.

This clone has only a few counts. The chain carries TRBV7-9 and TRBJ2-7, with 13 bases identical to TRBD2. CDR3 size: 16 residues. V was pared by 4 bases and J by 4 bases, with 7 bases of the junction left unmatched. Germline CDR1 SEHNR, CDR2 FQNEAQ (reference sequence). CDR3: CASSSAGTSGIYEQYF. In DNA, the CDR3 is TGTGCCAGCAGCTCAGCCGGGACTAGCGGGATTTACGAGCAGTACTTC.

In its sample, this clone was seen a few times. As DNA, the CDR3 is TGTGCCAGCAGCTTGGACAGGGGCGAGACCCAGTACTTC. As protein: CASSLDRGETQYF. This chain links TRBV5-4 with TRBJ2-5; 7 bases are shared with TRBD1. This CDR3 is 13 amino acids long. Losses at the gene ends were 0 bases for V and 5 bases for J; bases not matched to a gene: 1. Germline V CDR1 and CDR2: SGHNT, YYREEE (reference sequence).

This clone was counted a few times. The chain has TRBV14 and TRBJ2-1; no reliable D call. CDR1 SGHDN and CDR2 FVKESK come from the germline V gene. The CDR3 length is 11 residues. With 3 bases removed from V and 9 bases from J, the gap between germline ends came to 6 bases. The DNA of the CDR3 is TGTGCCAGCAGCCAGTCTATTGAGCAGTTCTTC. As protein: CASSQSIEQFF.

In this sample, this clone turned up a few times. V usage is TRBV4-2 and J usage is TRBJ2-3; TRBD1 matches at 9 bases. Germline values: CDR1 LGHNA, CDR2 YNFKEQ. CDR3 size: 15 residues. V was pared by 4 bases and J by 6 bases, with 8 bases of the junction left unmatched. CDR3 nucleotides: TGTGCCAGCAGCCTAATGGGACAGGGCGAGGATACGCAGTATTTT. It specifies CASSLMGQGEDTQYF.

This chain's CDR3 is CASSVASGRHTGELFF. The CDR3 DNA is TGTGCCAGCAGCGTAGCTTCCGGGAGGCACACCGGGGAGCTGTTTTTT. This rearrangement joins TRBV9 to TRBJ2-2; 7 nucleotides line up with TRBD2. V shed 0 bases and J 3 bases; nucleotides not matched to a gene: 5. The germline V gene has CDR1 SGDLS and CDR2 YYNGEE. The CDR3 has 16 amino acids.

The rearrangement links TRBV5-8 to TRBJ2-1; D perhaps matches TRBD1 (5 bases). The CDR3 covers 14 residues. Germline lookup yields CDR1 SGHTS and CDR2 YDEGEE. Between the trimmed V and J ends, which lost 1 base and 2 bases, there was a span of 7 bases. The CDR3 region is CASSLTGTYNEQFF. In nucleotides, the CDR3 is TGTGCCAGCAGCTTGACAGGTACCTACAATGAGCAGTTCTTC.

The DNA for the CDR3 is TGTGCCAGCAGCGTGGAAGGGAGGGACTCCTACAATGAGCAGTTCTTC. Translating gives CASSVEGRDSYNEQFF. This chain uses TRBV9 with TRBJ2-1; 7 positions agree with TRBD2. With 2 bases clipped from V and 0 bases from J, the junction kept 5 bases outside the gene matches. From germline, CDR1 is SGDLS and CDR2 YYNGEE. The CDR3 contains 16 residues.

The CDR3 DNA reads as TGTGCCAGCAGTTTAACCGACTCATATGGCTACACCTTC. Residues: CASSLTDSYGYTF. This chain uses TRBV28 with TRBJ1-2; D is uncertain. Between the trimmed V and J ends, which lost 2 bases and 5 bases, there was a span of 9 bases. Germline CDR1 MDHEN, CDR2 SYDVKM. The CDR3 contains 13 residues.

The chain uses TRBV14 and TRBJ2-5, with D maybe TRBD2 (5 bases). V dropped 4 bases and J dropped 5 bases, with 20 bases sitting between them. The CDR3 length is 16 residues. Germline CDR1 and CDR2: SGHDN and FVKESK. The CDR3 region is CASSLRLRDPPETQYF. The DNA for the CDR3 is TGTGCCAGCAGCCTTCGTCTTCGGGATCCCCCGGAGACCCAGTACTTC.

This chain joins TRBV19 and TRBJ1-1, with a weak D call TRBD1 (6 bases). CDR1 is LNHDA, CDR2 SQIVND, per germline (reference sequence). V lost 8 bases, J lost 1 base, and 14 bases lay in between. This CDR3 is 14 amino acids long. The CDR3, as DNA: TGTGCCAGTTTGCCACAGGGAAAGAACACTGAAGCTTTCTTT. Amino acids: CASLPQGKNTEAFF.

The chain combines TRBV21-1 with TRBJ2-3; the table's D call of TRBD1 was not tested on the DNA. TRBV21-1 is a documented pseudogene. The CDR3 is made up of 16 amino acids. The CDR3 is CASSSYRQASTDTQYF. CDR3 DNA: TGTGCCAGCAGTTCCTACCGACAGGCTAGCACAGATACGCAGTATTTT.